This passage covers 30 T cell receptor beta chains from one sample sequenced in a study of blood T cell repertoires in COVID-19. TCRdb's copy holds only in-frame clones and misses some; the assay was immunoSEQ multiplex PCR. This repertoire shows around 60,000 clones, 90% to 95% found once; its top ten account for about 4.6%. Material for sequencing was peripheral blood. The receptor source for this set is a man aged 50 or older with active COVID-19.

This sequence joins TRBV4-1 and TRBJ2-1; 10 bases map to TRBD2. The CDR3 sequence is 15 residues long. V gave up 1 base and J gave up 9 bases; unmatched junction bases: 6. Looked up from germline, CDR1 is MGHRA and CDR2 is YSYEKL. CDR3 protein: CASSQGSGGASEQFF. The CDR3 DNA follows: TGCGCCAGCAGCCAAGGAAGCGGGGGGGCCAGTGAGCAGTTCTTC.

This rearrangement joins TRBV24-1 to TRBJ2-3; possibly TRBD2 for D (6 bases). Trimming stripped 5 bases from V and 6 bases from J, with 14 bases between. This CDR3 contains 14 residues. Looked up from germline, CDR1 is KGHDR and CDR2 is SFDVKD. The CDR3 is CATSGGTLGDTQYF. For the CDR3, the DNA is TGTGCCACCAGTGGCGGGACCCTGGGGGATACGCAGTATTTT.

The rearrangement uses TRBV12-3 or TRBV12-4 and TRBJ1-1; D is unclear. V lost 6 bases, J lost 5 bases, and 10 bases lay in between. This CDR3 is built from 12 residues. DNA of the CDR3: TGTGCCAGCAGCGAAGACTGGACTGAAGCTTTCTTT. Translating gives CASSEDWTEAFF.

This chain uses TRBV7-9 with TRBJ1-5; 9 bases map to TRBD1. Germline V gene data show CDR1 as SEHNR and CDR2 as FQNEAQ (reference sequence). V lost 4 bases, J lost 5 bases, and 6 bases stayed unmatched. The CDR3 spans 15 residues. In nucleotides, the CDR3 is TGTGCCAGCAGCTACGGGACAGGGCGGGATCAGCCCCAGCATTTT. Protein sequence: CASSYGTGRDQPQHF.

The V call is TRBV19, the J call TRBJ2-6; 11 nucleotides align to TRBD1. CDR1 is LNHDA, CDR2 SQIVND, per germline (reference sequence). The CDR3 is 16 amino acids. V shed 6 bases and J 2 bases; nucleotides not matched to a gene: 3. The CDR3 loop reads CASRWTGGPGANVLTF. The CDR3 DNA reads as TGTGCCAGTAGGTGGACAGGGGGCCCTGGGGCCAACGTCCTGACTTTC.

This clone has only one observation. The V gene is TRBV9, the J gene TRBJ2-7; no clear D. Trimming stripped 0 bases from V and 0 bases from J, with 10 bases between. The V gene's germline CDR1 is SGDLS and CDR2 YYNGEE. This CDR3 spans 15 amino acids. The CDR3 region is CASSVDPTSSYEQYF. The CDR3 region has the DNA TGTGCCAGCAGCGTAGACCCTACGAGCTCCTACGAGCAGTACTTC.

V is TRBV5-5 and J is TRBJ2-3, with 8 bases lining up with TRBD1. Per germline, CDR1 SGHKS and CDR2 YYEKEE (reference sequence). V was pared by 5 bases and J by 0 bases, with 11 bases of the junction left unmatched. The CDR3 has 17 residues. CDR3 in amino acids: CASRFQSQGASTDTQYF. The CDR3 bases are TGTGCCAGCAGGTTTCAGAGTCAGGGGGCTAGCACAGATACGCAGTATTTT. The variable domain in full, completed from reference TRBV5-5 and TRBJ2-3, reads DAGVTQSPTHLIKTRGQQVTLRCSPISGHKSVSWYQQVLGQGPQFIFQYYEKEERGRGNFPDRFSARQFPNYSSELNVNALLLGDSALYLCASRFQSQGASTDTQYFGPGTRLTVL.

The V call is TRBV7-8, the J call TRBJ2-3; D uncertain. The V gene lost 1 base and the J gene lost 4 bases, with 15 bases spanning the gap. The CDR3 runs to 16 residues. The V gene's germline CDR1 is SGHVS and CDR2 FQNEAQ. The CDR3 is CASSLGRLVSADTQYF. CDR3 nucleotide sequence: TGTGCCAGCAGCTTAGGGAGACTCGTGTCCGCAGATACGCAGTATTTT. Full variable domain (rest looked up from reference TRBV7-8 and TRBJ2-3): GAGVSQSPRYKVAKRGQDVALRCDPISGHVSLFWYQQALGQGPEFLTYFQNEAQLDKSGLPSDRFFAERPEGSVSTLKIQRTQQEDSAVYLCASSLGRLVSADTQYFGPGTRLTVL.

The rearrangement uses TRBV18 and TRBJ1-1; 7 bases are a match to TRBD1. Germline CDR1 reads KGHSH; CDR2 reads LQKENI. The CDR3 covers 15 residues. Trimming at V came to 4 bases and at J to 0 bases, leaving 5 bases not matched to a gene. The CDR3 here is CASSHGTDMNTEAFF. DNA for the CDR3: TGTGCCAGCTCACATGGGACAGACATGAACACTGAAGCTTTCTTT.

The rearrangement joins TRBV24-1 to TRBJ2-1; TRBD2 might be the D (5 bases). Germline CDR1 reads KGHDR; CDR2 reads SFDVKD. The germline V and J ends were trimmed by 3 bases and 9 bases, with 14 bases remaining between them. The CDR3 has 14 amino acids. CDR3 residues: CATSDNPPGSEQFF. Here the CDR3 DNA reads TGTGCCACCAGTGATAACCCCCCGGGAAGTGAGCAGTTCTTC.

In DNA form, the CDR3 reads TGTGCCAGCAGCGAGGACTGGTCTAGTGTCACCCAAGAGACCCAGTACTTC. Encoded protein: CASSEDWSSVTQETQYF. The chain joins TRBV9 to TRBJ2-5; maybe TRBD2 (5 bases). Germline lookup yields CDR1 SGDLS and CDR2 YYNGEE. This CDR3 comprises 17 residues. The V end lost 3 bases, the J end lost 1 base, and 19 bases lay between the germline ends.

The chain joins TRBV5-1 to TRBJ2-7, with 9 bases aligning to TRBD1. V dropped 7 bases and J dropped 1; count of bases not matched to a gene: 6. The germline V gene has CDR1 SGHRS and CDR2 YFSETQ. CDR3 length equals 14 residues. The CDR3 reads CASGPGQGSYEQYF. In DNA, the CDR3 is TGCGCCAGCGGACCGGGACAGGGATCCTACGAGCAGTACTTC.

The rearrangement links TRBV6-6 to TRBJ1-6, with 10 bases that match TRBD1. The J segment lost 9 bases and the V segment lost 5 bases, leaving 7 bases of the junction unmatched. The CDR3 covers 15 residues. Germline V lookup: CDR1 MNHNY, CDR2 SVGAGI (reference sequence). CDR3: CASSRSGTGVSPLHF. In nucleotides, the CDR3 is TGTGCCAGCAGTCGATCCGGGACAGGGGTTTCACCCCTCCACTTT.

The chain carries TRBV27 and TRBJ1-5; 8 nucleotides align to TRBD1. Germline V gene data show CDR1 as MNHEY and CDR2 as SMNVEV (reference sequence). This CDR3 has 15 amino acids. Germline trimming cut 5 bases from V and 4 bases from J; bases unmatched to any gene: 7. Here the CDR3 DNA reads TGTGCCAGCAGTCTATACCGGGACAGGAATCAGCCCCAGCATTTT. Translating it yields CASSLYRDRNQPQHF.

The DNA for the CDR3 is TGTGCTAGTGGTTTGGTACTAGGTCGTACAGATACGCAGTATTTT. Translated: CASGLVLGRTDTQYF. The chain recombines TRBV12-5 with TRBJ2-3; D is possibly TRBD2 (5 bases). The CDR3 contains 15 residues. Germline assignment: CDR1 LGHNT and CDR2 FRNRAP. V was shortened by 0 bases and J by 3 bases, with 10 bases between the two germline ends.

The rearrangement joins TRBV15 to TRBJ1-2; D possibly corresponds to TRBD1 (5 bases). This CDR3 comprises 12 residues. The germline V and J ends were trimmed by 1 base and 8 bases, with 8 bases remaining between them. Germline assignment: CDR1 LNHNV and CDR2 YYDKDF (reference sequence). In DNA form, the CDR3 reads TGTGCCACCAGCAGAGTTTCAGGGGGCTACACCTTC. Its translation: CATSRVSGGYTF.

The rearrangement uses TRBV5-4 and TRBJ1-1; no definite D call. The V gene lost 4 bases and the J gene lost 0 bases, with 10 bases spanning the gap. Germline-derived CDR1 and CDR2 are SGHNT and YYREEE (reference sequence). The CDR3 totals 14 residues. CDR3 sequence (DNA): TGTGCCAGCAGCCCGTCGACTATGAACACTGAAGCTTTCTTT. Translating it yields CASSPSTMNTEAFF. Variable domain in full (rest from reference TRBV5-4 and TRBJ1-1): ETGVTQSPTHLIKTRGQQVTLRCSSQSGHNTVSWYQQALGQGPQFIFQYYREEENGRGNFPPRFSGLQFPNYSSELNVNALELDDSALYLCASSPSTMNTEAFFGQGTRLTVV.

This CDR3 is CASSPGRTGARDSPLHF. CDR3 nucleotide sequence: TGTGCCAGCAGTCCGGGCCGGACAGGGGCGAGGGATTCACCCCTCCACTTT. This chain joins TRBV2 and TRBJ1-6; the match to TRBD1 covers 9 bases. This CDR3 is built from 17 residues. Trimming took 5 bases from V and 8 from J; bases not matched to a gene: 13. Germline loops: CDR1 SNHLY, CDR2 FYNNEI.

The chain combines TRBV19 with TRBJ2-3; 9 nucleotides align to TRBD1. V lost 0 bases, J lost 2 bases, and 9 bases stayed unmatched. This CDR3 contains 18 residues. Germline loops: CDR1 LNHDA, CDR2 SQIVND (reference sequence). This CDR3 reads CASSIDLGGQGYTDTQYF. The CDR3 region has the DNA TGTGCCAGTAGTATAGATTTGGGGGGACAGGGCTACACAGATACGCAGTATTTT.

The genes are TRBV12-3 or TRBV12-4 and TRBJ1-2; D gene ambiguous. CDR3 length: 13 residues. V was clipped by 1 base and J by 3 bases, with 6 bases between them. CDR3 residues: CASSLGTYYGYTF. The CDR3 coding sequence is TGTGCCAGCAGTTTAGGGACTTACTATGGCTACACCTTC.

This clone was seen only once. The chain couples TRBV12-3 or TRBV12-4 to TRBJ1-2; D is uncertain. The CDR3 loop spans 11 amino acids. The germline V and J ends were trimmed by 2 bases and 5 bases, with 3 bases remaining between them. The CDR3 region has the DNA TGTGCCAGCAGTTTACAGTATGGCTACACCTTC. As protein: CASSLQYGYTF.

V is TRBV19 and J is TRBJ2-3, with TRBD1 identical over 12 bases. The CDR3 has 19 residues. Germline CDR1 is LNHDA and CDR2 is SQIVND (reference sequence). With 0 bases clipped from V and 5 bases from J, the junction kept 12 bases outside the gene matches. CDR3 bases: TGTGCCAGTAGTATAGATCAGGAGATCGGGACAGGGGGCGGAGATACGCAGTATTTT. Amino acids: CASSIDQEIGTGGGDTQYF.

The chain carries TRBV10-3 and TRBJ1-6, with no clear D. CDR1 is ENHRY, CDR2 SYGVKD, per germline. The CDR3 totals 14 residues. The V and J ends lost 4 bases and 9 bases respectively, with 13 bases between them. The chain's CDR3 is CAISAEGETSPLHF. CDR3 nucleotides: TGTGCCATCAGTGCTGAGGGCGAGACTTCACCCCTCCACTTT.

The rearrangement uses TRBV7-2 and TRBJ1-2; no definite D call. Trimming removed 4 bases from V and 2 bases from J, with 11 bases in between. CDR1 is SGHTA and CDR2 is FQGNSA in the germline V gene. This CDR3 contains 14 residues. The CDR3 protein is CASSSSGVNYGYTF. The DNA of the CDR3 is TGTGCCAGCAGCTCTAGCGGGGTAAACTATGGCTACACCTTC.

The gene calls are TRBV12-3 or TRBV12-4 and TRBJ1-2, with D perhaps matching TRBD1 (5 bases). CDR3 length equals 12 residues. Trimming shortened V by 4 bases and J by 3 bases, and 6 bases separated the two germline ends. In DNA, the CDR3 is TGTGCCAGCAGTTGGGGGGACTATGGCTACACCTTC. It is translated as CASSWGDYGYTF.

The rearrangement uses TRBV18 and TRBJ2-1, with D tentatively TRBD2 (6 bases). Germline CDR1 is KGHSH and CDR2 is LQKENI. This CDR3 is 14 amino acids long. Trimming pared 5 bases from V and 3 bases from J, leaving 11 bases between. The CDR3 nucleotides read TGTGCCAGCTCAGTCAGCGGGTTCTACAATGAGCAGTTCTTC. Translation gives CASSVSGFYNEQFF.

V is TRBV12-3 or TRBV12-4 and J is TRBJ2-5; D remains ambiguous. V lost 3 bases and J 1 base, leaving 6 bases between the germline ends. The CDR3 loop spans 13 amino acids. The CDR3 coding sequence is TGTGCCAGCAGTTTTTTATTCCAAGAGACCCAGTACTTC. Translation: CASSFLFQETQYF.

The chain joins TRBV5-4 to TRBJ2-6, with 14 bases lining up with TRBD2. Germline V gene lookup returns CDR1 SGHNT and CDR2 YYREEE (reference sequence). This CDR3 is built from 18 residues. V lost 4 bases and J lost 3; bases outside the gene matches: 6. CDR3: CASSPGGLAGDGANVLTF. The CDR3 DNA follows: TGTGCCAGCAGCCCCGGGGGACTAGCGGGAGATGGGGCCAACGTCCTGACTTTC.

The chain employs TRBV29-1 and TRBJ1-4; 9 nucleotides line up with TRBD1. CDR1 is SQVTM and CDR2 is ANQGSEA in the germline V gene. The V and J ends lost 6 bases and 0 bases, in that order; junction bases with no gene match: 5. The CDR3 extends over 15 amino acids. In DNA form, the CDR3 reads TGCAGCGTGGGACAGGGAACTTCAACTAATGAAAAACTGTTTTTT. Encoded protein: CSVGQGTSTNEKLFF.

This rearrangement joins TRBV10-3 to TRBJ2-1, with a tentative D call TRBD2 (6 bases). Germline V gene lookup returns CDR1 ENHRY and CDR2 SYGVKD. CDR3 length: 14 amino acids. V gave up 3 bases and J gave up 9 bases, with 15 bases separating them. As DNA, the CDR3 is TGTGCCATCAGTGATGGGGGGAGTGATAGTGAGCAGTTCTTC. Translated, it gives CAISDGGSDSEQFF.